This is a list of T cell receptor beta chains from one sample in a study of long-term antiretroviral therapy in people with HIV. Produced via immunoSEQ multiplex PCR; TCRdb's table is partial and in-frame only. In the table there are approximately 35,000 clones, approximately 85% of which are singletons. The sequencing used unsorted PBMCs, collected 2.2 years after starting antiretroviral therapy. These receptors originate from a man aged 18-30 years with HIV. Each CDR3 is given with its conserved first and last residue. D genes are given only for firm matches. Not all rows give a size; the values are once, few, many and, for expanded clones, a class.

D,J,size,V,CDR3,DNA
-,TRBJ1-4,-,TRBV7-6,CASSLETATNEKLFF,TGTGCCAGCAGCTTAGAGACAGCAACTAATGAAAAACTGTTTTTT
-,TRBJ2-3,-,TRBV6-5,CASKSPRADTQYF,TGTGCCAGCAAGAGTCCCAGGGCAGATACGCAGTATTTT
-,TRBJ1-2,-,TRBV6-1,CASSEWSSPYGYTF,TGTGCCAGCAGTGAATGGAGCAGCCCCTATGGCTACACCTTC
-,TRBJ1-4,-,TRBV5-1,CASRPLAGGINEKLFF,TGCGCCAGCAGGCCCCTGGCTGGGGGTATTAATGAAAAACTGTTTTTT
TRBD2,TRBJ2-2,few,TRBV5-5,CASSLGLAGDAGELFF,TGTGCCAGCAGCTTGGGGCTAGCGGGAGATGCCGGGGAGCTGTTTTTT
-,TRBJ1-4,-,TRBV18,CASSPGGKEKLFF,TGTGCCAGCTCACCAGGGGGAAAGGAAAAACTGTTTTTT
TRBD1,TRBJ2-3,-,TRBV5-4,CASSLGQGGTDTQYF,TGTGCCAGCAGCTTGGGACAGGGAGGCACAGATACGCAGTATTTT
-,TRBJ2-7,once,TRBV28,CASRGLGLDEQYF,TGTGCCAGCAGAGGCTTGGGCCTAGACGAGCAGTACTTC
-,TRBJ2-3,-,TRBV4-1,CASSQDKAGRRDTQYF,TGCGCCAGCAGCCAAGATAAGGCAGGGAGGCGTGATACGCAGTATTTT
TRBD2,TRBJ2-7,-,TRBV13,CASSLGTSRGEYF,TGTGCCAGCAGCTTAGGCACCTCCCGGGGGGAGTACTTC
-,TRBJ1-3,-,TRBV5-1,CASSLEVRGTGNTIYF,TGCGCCAGCAGCTTGGAGGTCAGAGGCACTGGAAACACCATATATTTT